The present T cell receptor (beta chain) was sequenced within a study of cytomegalovirus exposure and HLA in healthy donors (dated by TCRdb to about 2017). Background for the entire study: An earlier analysis of roughly 630 of the donors reported 276 Gb of sequence data and more than 90 million unique TCR beta sequences from approximately 180 million T cells. Roughly 300 gigabases of sequencing data and tens of millions of unique TCR sequences were included in an early release covering 550 to 650 HLA-typed donors. Of the roughly 400 genotyped donors, around 81% fell in the genetic ancestry cluster associated with self-reported Caucasian donors. The study was designed to test whether signatures of past pathogen exposure could be identified by cataloging public T cell receptors. The study used immunosequencing to profile the T cell repertoires of about 670 subjects and linked those repertoires to cytomegalovirus serostatus. A separate validation cohort of approximately 120 different subjects was used in addition to the roughly 700-subject first cohort. To predict cytomegalovirus infection status, the study brought together high-throughput TCR immunosequencing, statistical association of individual TCRs with disease status, and machine learning. To study patterns of TCR occurrence, a later analysis re-analyzed previously published TCR beta repertoires from 500 to 850 donors and added high-resolution HLA genotyping. Rather than drawing on any new phenotypic data, the later analysis identified candidate immune exposures from TCR beta sequences and the way those sequences occurred across donors. An earlier analysis of about 620 of the donors applied high-throughput TCR beta sequencing to assess whether each TCR beta V gene segment acted as functional or pseudogenic. Donor age, sex, ethnicity and CMV serostatus were collected together with the repertoire data. A later genetic analysis took genome-wide SNP genotypes for about three fifths of the roughly 700 donors and used that subset as a discovery cohort. Every repertoire in the discovery cohort had been generated on one and the same sequencing platform. HLA typing covered class I and class II loci at four-digit resolution. The number of typed donors differed by locus: about 620-630 for A, B, C, DRB1 and DQB1; roughly 510 for DQA1; approximately 600 for DPA1; and roughly 450 for DPB1. Five DR-DQ haplotypes were handled as single units for association and clustering, since linkage in the cohort was strong. Among 398 genotyped donors of the cohort, an average of roughly 230,000 unique TCR beta nucleotide sequences was sequenced per donor, of which 15% to 20% were non-productive.

From cysteine to phenylalanine, the CDR3 is 15 amino acids long. Just CDR3 DNA is preserved here, 45 bases in frame from base 1. V loses 3 bases, J loses 4 bases, and the germline ends lie 15 bases apart. Reading the germline V gene gives CDR1 SGHRS and CDR2 YFSETQ. To prepare the library, the immunoSEQ multiplex PCR assay was applied. For the multiplex PCR, a mixture combining 60 forward primers for TCR Vbeta segments and 13 reverse primers for TCR Jbeta segments was used. The CDR3 region of rearranged TCR beta genes was amplified from genomic DNA with a multiplex PCR assay. The amplified TCR beta libraries were sequenced on the Illumina HiSeq System as 87-base-pair reads. The original pipeline was this. A later analysis tallied tens of millions of unique TCR beta chains across the 666 repertoires, and approximately 9.9 million of those chains were shared by two or more donors. To remove PCR and sequencing errors, raw reads were error-corrected and collapsed into unique sequences using a nearest-neighbor algorithm that merged closely related sequences. V, D and J gene segments were assigned by aligning CDR3 sequences to IMGT reference sequences. For a sequence to be retained, at least a six-nucleotide match to both a V gene segment and a J gene segment was required. A rearrangement was called productive if the CDR3 had no stop codons and remained in frame with V and J, and every other rearrangement was called non-productive. Following IMGT convention, CDR3 was defined as the stretch from the second conserved V-encoded cysteine to the conserved J-encoded phenylalanine. In an earlier analysis of 550 to 650 of the donors, sequences lacking an unambiguous match to a single V gene segment were excluded. An earlier analysis of 500 to 700 of the donors classified V segments as functional when productive rearrangements were above 56.7% and as segregating when the standard deviation between donors was above 5%. A statistical classification framework was built for diagnosing cytomegalovirus status from the catalog of TCR beta chain sequences. V and J gene assignment, in a later analysis, came from comparing TCR nucleotide sequences with IMGT/GENE-DB human TR gene sequences. Using the TCRdist pipeline, a later analysis assigned CDR3 sequences along with most-parsimonious VDJ recombination scenarios. A later analysis defined each TCR beta chain by its CDR3 amino acid sequence plus V-gene family, and excluded reads lacking a unique V-gene family. A later analysis removed several hundred highly shared, low-generation-probability nucleotide sequences to deal with suspected cross-contamination and a sequencing artifact. In a later analysis, a clonal expansion index for each public chain was calculated from normalized within-repertoire ranks of inferred template counts. In a later analysis, generation probabilities were computed using a VDJ recombination model fitted to out-of-frame rearrangements, and the results were checked against IGoR. In a later analysis, hypergeometric tests were used to score TCR-TCR, TCR-HLA and TCR-CMV co-occurrence, with a repertoire-size bias correction applied to TCR pairs. To estimate false discovery rates, a later analysis permuted the HLA or CMV assignments 20 times. A later analysis grouped co-occurring TCRs with DBSCAN, adding TCRdist sequence similarity when clustering within HLA-allele-positive subsets. Co-occurrence clustering excluded repertoires with fewer than 30,000 or more than 120,000 public chains, plus five with anomalous nucleotide sharing. Entries here come from immuneACCESS through TCRdb and include only in-frame sequences with V and J called. Some clones fail to appear in such tables; in the studies checked, an unresolved V gene covers under half of the shortfall, and the cause of the remainder is unknown. V and J calls and clone size follow that table, whereas D and trimming were derived from the DNA. The sample has around 78,000 clones on record, roughly 80% of them singletons. The top ten hold roughly 2.4% of the sample.

The cohort comprised some 680 healthy bone marrow donors. All cohort members were sampled while nominally healthy, although unrecorded immune exposures were likely present. The donor tested CMV seronegative and was one of the 352 seronegative cohort members. A peripheral blood sample was collected from each donor, and TCR beta sequencing was performed on peripheral blood mononuclear cells. Genomic DNA extraction from the blood cell samples was performed with the Qiagen DNeasy Blood Extraction Kit. As to this clone: Its specific antigen is unknown. Per-nucleotide qualities are absent, and no much larger clonotype sits a single base away.

The research as a whole found: In a later analysis, TCR association rates were found to vary across HLA loci, with the most associated TCRs seen for DRB1 alleles and the fewest for HLA-C alleles. A cluster of highly shared sequence variants was judged likely to represent a technical artifact of the sequencing pipeline. A later genetic analysis associated a missense DCLRE1C variant with V-gene and J-gene trimming of TCR beta chains, and an independent cohort replicated the association. In a later genetic analysis, fewer N-insertions in productive TCRs were reported among donors in an Asian-associated ancestry cluster than the roughly 670-donor mean. In the study, roughly 160 TCR beta chains were listed as associated with cytomegalovirus. At a false discovery rate of 0.05, a later analysis linked fewer than 20,000 TCR beta sequences to specific HLA alleles. The earlier analysis of 587 of the donors excluded 15 to 20 rarely observed V segments, including chromosome 9 orphons, because counts were too low. Presence/absence analyses assumed roughly uniform sequencing depth across donors, an assumption that may not hold. According to a later analysis, parvovirus B19, influenza, CMV and Epstein-Barr virus appeared linked to several top co-occurrence clusters. The classifier was reported to diagnose cytomegalovirus status with high specificity and sensitivity in both the original and validation cohorts. Most CMV-associated TCR beta chains appeared to be HLA-restricted in a later analysis, and the HLA associations seemed to be driven largely by CMV exposure. In a later analysis, HLA-associated TCR beta chains were found to be more clonally expanded and to have lower generation probabilities than equally common non-associated chains. A further reported finding was that TCR beta sequences accurately predicted the HLA-A and HLA-B alleles for most subjects in the first cohort. Correlated functional status among segregating V segments might reflect linkage disequilibrium, but an unknown experimental factor could not be ruled out. The 87-base-pair reads could not distinguish some IMGT-functional V segments, including TRBV6-2 and TRBV6-3, so those segments were excluded. HLA typing was unavailable for some donors at each locus, so association tests used only the typed subset. Most TCR sequences were observed very rarely across donors, whereas some public TCRs were present in many individuals. In an earlier analysis of approximately 590 of the donors, most TCR beta V segments appeared in productive rearrangements about 90% or about 30% of the time, broadly matching IMGT annotations. When HLA alleles, especially DR and DQ, strongly co-occurred, attributing TCR associations to individual alleles was difficult. In this cohort, only TCR beta chains were sequenced, and detectable features were limited by the absence of alpha or paired-chain data. It was suggested by the authors that the approach could potentially be generalized to other disease states and immunological phenotypes. The only immune exposure information available for the cohort was CMV serostatus. In vitro tests confirmed that a few of the cytomegalovirus-associated TCR beta chains recognize cytomegalovirus antigens.

Sample: PBMCs. This sequence uses TRBV5-1 and TRBJ2-3; the D gene is possibly TRBD2, with 6 bases matching. The clonotype was recovered from a woman aged 50 to 60 in good health and CMV-seronegative. The CDR3 here reads CASSSSGGDPDTQYF. The nucleotide sequence reads TGCGCCAGCAGCTCGTCGGGCGGGGACCCAGATACGCAGTATTTT.